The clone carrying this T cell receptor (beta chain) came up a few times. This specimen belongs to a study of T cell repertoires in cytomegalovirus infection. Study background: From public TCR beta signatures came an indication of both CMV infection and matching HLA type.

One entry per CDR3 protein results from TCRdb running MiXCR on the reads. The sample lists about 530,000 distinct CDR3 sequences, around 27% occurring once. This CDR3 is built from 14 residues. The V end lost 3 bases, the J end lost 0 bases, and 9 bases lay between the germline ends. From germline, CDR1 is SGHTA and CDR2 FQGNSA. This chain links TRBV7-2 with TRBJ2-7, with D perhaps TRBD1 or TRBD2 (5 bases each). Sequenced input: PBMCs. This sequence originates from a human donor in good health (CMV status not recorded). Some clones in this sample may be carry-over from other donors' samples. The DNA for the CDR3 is TGTGCCAGCAGCTTGGGACCTTTCTCCTACGAGCAGTACTTC. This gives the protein CASSLGPFSYEQYF. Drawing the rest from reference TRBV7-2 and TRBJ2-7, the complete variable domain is GAGVSQSPSNKVTEKGKDVELRCDPISGHTALYWYRQSLGQGLEFLIYFQGNSAPDKSGLPSDRFSAERTGGSVSTLTIQRTQQEDSAVYLCASSLGPFSYEQYFGPGTRLTVT.